The 8 T cell receptor beta chains given below trace back to one sample, sequenced in a study of blood T cell repertoires in COVID-19 (dated by TCRdb to the early 2020s). The library was built by means of the immunoSEQ multiplex PCR assay. The table comes from immuneACCESS by way of TCRdb, which keeps in-frame sequences with V and J called. Part of the clones is missing from these tables; in studies checked, under half for an unresolved V gene and the rest for unknown reasons. The sample profile shows about 220,000 clones; about 87% of them were found once. About 2.4% of the sample rests with the top ten. Sequenced sample: PBMCs or T cells enriched from blood (not recorded which). The source is a woman under 40 who had recovered from COVID-19.

The chain combines TRBV19 with TRBJ1-5; TRBD1 agrees at 7 bases. This CDR3 has 15 amino acids. Germline lookup yields CDR1 LNHDA and CDR2 SQIVND (reference sequence). V lost 8 bases, J lost 4 bases, and 11 bases stayed unmatched. Here the CDR3 DNA reads TGTGCCAGTGTCATCCGAGACAGGGAAAATCAGCCCCAGCATTTT. It specifies CASVIRDRENQPQHF.

V gene TRBV4-2 combines with J gene TRBJ1-6, with D perhaps matching TRBD1 (5 bases). V lost 4 bases and J lost 7, with 17 bases in between. The CDR3 is made up of 16 amino acids. CDR1 is LGHNA, CDR2 YNFKEQ, per germline. This chain's CDR3 is CASSRGDRGGNSPLHF. CDR3 sequence (DNA): TGTGCCAGCAGCCGAGGAGACCGGGGGGGAAATTCACCCCTCCACTTT.

CDR3 bases: TGTGCCAGCAACGGACAGGGTCCCTTGAACACTGAAGCTTTCTTT. As protein: CASNGQGPLNTEAFF. This chain links TRBV21-1 with TRBJ1-1; the table's D call TRBD1 went unverified against the DNA. TRBV21-1 is termed a pseudogene. The CDR3 loop spans 15 amino acids.

The chain recombines TRBV3-1 (or the pseudogene TRBV3-2) with TRBJ2-1; 11 nucleotides match TRBD2. Trimming cost V 5 bases and J 7 bases; bases outside gene matches: 4. Germline V lookup: CDR1 LGHDT, CDR2 YNNKEL (reference sequence). This CDR3 spans 14 amino acids. The CDR3 loop is CASSTSGGENEQFF. For the CDR3, the DNA is TGTGCCAGCAGCACTAGCGGGGGAGAAAATGAGCAGTTCTTC.

This chain links TRBV28 with TRBJ2-7; D is perhaps TRBD2 (6 bases). The CDR3 is made up of 16 amino acids. V was cut by 5 bases and J by 2 bases, with 19 bases left in between. Germline CDR1 MDHEN, CDR2 SYDVKM. The CDR3: CASSRALAGGTYEQYF. DNA of the CDR3: TGTGCCAGCAGTCGTGCACTAGCTGGGGGAACCTACGAGCAGTACTTC.

The chain is built from TRBV7-2 and TRBJ2-3; 9 bases fit TRBD2. From germline, CDR1 is SGHTA and CDR2 FQGNSA. The CDR3 covers 16 residues. The junction had 13 bases not matched to a gene; V was cut back by 3 bases and J by 9 bases. This CDR3 is CASSFSSGGTIGTQYF. The CDR3 coding sequence is TGTGCCAGCAGCTTTTCCAGCGGGGGGACTATAGGCACGCAGTATTTT.

In nucleotides, the CDR3 is TGTGCCAGCAGACCTGGGACAGGGTCTTTTCGGGAGCAGTACTTC. This translates into CASRPGTGSFREQYF. This rearrangement joins TRBV6-5 to TRBJ2-7, with TRBD1 matching 9 bases. Germline trimming cut 6 bases from V and 7 bases from J; bases unmatched to any gene: 13. CDR1 and CDR2 from the germline V gene are MNHEY and SVGAGI. The CDR3 sequence is 15 residues long.

The chain combines TRBV5-4 with TRBJ2-6; D possibly corresponds to TRBD2 (6 bases). Germline assignment: CDR1 SGHNT and CDR2 YYREEE (reference sequence). The ends were cut back, 1 base at V and 0 bases at J, with 14 bases in the middle. The CDR3 covers 18 residues. The CDR3 region has the DNA TGTGCCAGCAGCTTGTTAGGGGACTCATACTCTGGGGCCAACGTCCTGACTTTC. As protein: CASSLLGDSYSGANVLTF.